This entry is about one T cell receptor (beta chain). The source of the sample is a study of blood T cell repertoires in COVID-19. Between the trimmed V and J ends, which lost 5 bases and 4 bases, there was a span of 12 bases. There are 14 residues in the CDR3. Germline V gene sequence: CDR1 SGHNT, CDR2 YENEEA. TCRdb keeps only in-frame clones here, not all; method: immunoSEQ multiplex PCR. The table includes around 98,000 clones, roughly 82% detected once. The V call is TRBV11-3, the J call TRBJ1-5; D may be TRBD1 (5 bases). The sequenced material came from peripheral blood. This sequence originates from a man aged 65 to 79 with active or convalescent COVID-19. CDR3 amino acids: CASSTRQSNQPQHF. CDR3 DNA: TGTGCCAGCAGCACACGACAGAGTAATCAGCCCCAGCATTTT.